The 14 T cell receptor beta chains in this list originate from one sample, sequenced in a study of shared clonotypes between healthy human individuals. Sequenced by immunoSEQ multiplex PCR; TCRdb stores in-frame clones only, minus some. The sample contains 1.5 million to 1.9 million clones, approximately 98% of which appear only once. The specimen sequenced was naive CD4+ T cells sorted from blood. Subset given: CD45RA+ positively selected. The receptors come from a man in his thirties or forties in good health.

This chain uses TRBV7-8 with TRBJ1-5; 7 nucleotides agree with TRBD1. From germline, CDR1 is SGHVS and CDR2 FQNEAQ. The V segment lost 7 bases and the J segment 6 bases; nucleotides outside the gene matches: 9. This CDR3 region has 14 residues. CDR3 coding DNA: TGTGCCAGCAATCGACAGGGCGGGAGTCAGCCCCAGCATTTT. Translating gives CASNRQGGSQPQHF.

The chain links TRBV5-1 to TRBJ2-7, with TRBD1 as a possible D gene (5 bases). Germline V CDR1 and CDR2: SGHRS, YFSETQ. CDR3 length: 13 amino acids. Trimming shortened V by 4 bases and J by 3 bases, and 11 bases separated the two germline ends. The CDR3 DNA reads as TGCGCCAGCAGCGTGACAGCGAACTACGAGCAGTACTTC. This translates into CASSVTANYEQYF.

The chain links TRBV7-2 to TRBJ2-1; D is uncertain. The V end was cut by 5 bases, the J end by 7 bases, with 9 bases between. The CDR3 sequence is 12 residues long. Per the germline V gene, CDR1 is SGHTA and CDR2 is FQGNSA. CDR3 sequence: CASSPPWNEQFF. The DNA for the CDR3 is TGTGCCAGCAGCCCTCCTTGGAATGAGCAGTTCTTC.

V and J are TRBV18 and TRBJ2-5; D may be TRBD1 (6 bases). V was clipped by 3 bases and J by 4 bases, with 12 bases between them. Germline values: CDR1 KGHSH, CDR2 LQKENI. The CDR3 is 14 residues long. The CDR3 nucleotides are TGTGCCAGCTCACCGGGACACCTGGGAGAGACCCAGTACTTC. Translation: CASSPGHLGETQYF.

This chain links TRBV25-1 with TRBJ1-4, with TRBD1 matching 7 bases. V lost 4 bases and J lost 4; bases outside the gene matches: 9. Looked up from germline, CDR1 is MGHDK and CDR2 is SYGVNS. The CDR3 is 16 residues long. This CDR3 is CASSANPGTVNEKLFF. CDR3 DNA: TGTGCCAGCAGTGCAAATCCCGGGACAGTTAATGAAAAACTGTTTTTT.

This chain joins TRBV6-6 and TRBJ2-7, with D possibly TRBD2 on 6 matching bases. Germline values: CDR1 MNHNY, CDR2 SVGAGI (reference sequence). The ends were cut back, 7 bases at V and 7 bases at J, with 17 bases in the middle. The CDR3 spans 13 residues. The CDR3 nucleotides read TGTGCCAGCACTCCCGGGGGTCCGACAGAGCAGTACTTC. It codes for CASTPGGPTEQYF.

Notes on this clone: This same CDR3 is encoded by further DNA sequences in the sample. The chain is built from TRBV28 and TRBJ1-5; D gene unclear. The CDR3 consists of 13 residues. V lost 1 base to trimming and J lost 6 bases, with 7 bases between them. Germline V gene lookup returns CDR1 MDHEN and CDR2 SYDVKM. The CDR3 loop is CASSLLGSQPQHF. The DNA for the CDR3 is TGTGCCAGCAGTTTATTGGGAAGTCAGCCCCAGCATTTT.

The V gene is TRBV11-2, the J gene TRBJ2-1; 7 bases agree with TRBD1. The J segment lost 0 bases and the V segment lost 3 bases, leaving 11 bases of the junction unmatched. There are 18 residues in the CDR3. CDR1 and CDR2 from the germline V gene are SGHAT and FQNNGV. The CDR3 loop reads CASSFGLWDRPSYNEQFF. The CDR3 coding sequence is TGTGCCAGCAGCTTCGGTCTTTGGGACAGACCCTCCTACAATGAGCAGTTCTTC.

The V call is TRBV5-8, the J call TRBJ1-5, with D unresolved. The V gene's germline CDR1 is SGHTS and CDR2 YDEGEE. V was pared by 9 bases and J by 4 bases, with 11 bases between. The CDR3 covers 12 residues. The CDR3 DNA is TGTGCCAACGACGCTTGGAATCAGCCCCAGCATTTT. It yields the protein CANDAWNQPQHF.

The genes are TRBV14 and TRBJ2-1; D is uncertain. Germline CDR1 and CDR2: SGHDN and FVKESK. V shed 5 bases and J shed 3 bases, with 8 bases lying between them. The CDR3 has 13 amino acids. In nucleotides, the CDR3 is TGTGCCAGCAGCTCCGAGCGCTACAATGAGCAGTTCTTC. Residues: CASSSERYNEQFF.

The J gene is TRBJ2-3, the V gene TRBV29-1; 13 positions match TRBD2. V gave up 8 bases and J gave up 5 bases; unmatched junction bases: 7. The CDR3 runs 14 residues. Germline V gene lookup returns CDR1 SQVTM and CDR2 ANQGSEA. The CDR3 loop reads CSSGTSGVIDTQYF. DNA for the CDR3: TGCAGCTCTGGGACTAGCGGGGTAATAGATACGCAGTATTTT.

The chain is built from TRBV7-2 and TRBJ2-7, with D possibly matching TRBD2 (5 bases). The germline V and J ends were trimmed by 1 base and 6 bases, with 19 bases remaining between them. The V gene's germline CDR1 is SGHTA and CDR2 FQGNSA. This CDR3 has 16 amino acids. CDR3 DNA sequence: TGTGCCAGCAGCTTAGACTCGAGGCCCCTTAGCGTCGAGCAGTACTTC. It specifies CASSLDSRPLSVEQYF.

The V gene is TRBV18, the J gene TRBJ2-2; 14 nucleotides line up with TRBD2. J was trimmed by 6 bases and V by 1 base; bases with no gene match: 1. The CDR3 runs to 16 residues. Germline CDR1 and CDR2: KGHSH and LQKENI. The CDR3 sequence: CASSPRTSGRSGELFF. The CDR3 region has the DNA TGTGCCAGCTCACCACGGACTAGCGGGAGGTCCGGGGAGCTGTTTTTT.

The gene calls are TRBV2 and TRBJ1-4; 8 positions agree with TRBD1. This CDR3 has 16 amino acids. Germline V lookup: CDR1 SNHLY, CDR2 FYNNEI. V trimming: 3 bases; J trimming: 7 bases; junction bases outside the gene matches: 10. The CDR3 DNA is TGTGCCAGCAGTGACTCTTCCGGGACAGGAGGTGAAAAACTGTTTTTT. Translation: CASSDSSGTGGEKLFF.